This entry describes one T cell receptor beta chain. This clonotype turned up a few times. The target of this receptor is not known. It is likely a read error, because the conserved phenylalanine at the end of the CDR3 is missing. This entry comes from a study (dated by TCRdb to the mid-2010s). Some background on the complete study: The study tested whether tumor-infiltrating Tregs in breast cancer are recruited from blood Tregs or converted in situ from other CD4+ T cell subsets. Study-wide findings and limitations: The TCR alpha and beta sequences of tumor-infiltrating Tregs showed the greatest overlap with tumor naive CD4+ T cells, followed by blood naive CD4+ T cells. Tumor memory CD4+ T cell TCR gene usage was found to cluster with blood and lymph node memory CD4+ cells and with lymph node naive CD4+ cells. The larger-cohort validation was restricted to a single TCR beta V-J rearrangement rather than whole repertoires.

Full-length TCR variable regions were amplified by 5' RACE PCR using constant-region reverse primers, and then by semi-nested PCR using Nested Universal Primer A. Using the ReliaPrep RNA Cell Miniprep System, total RNA was extracted, and the SMARTer RACE 5'/3' Kit was then used to reverse transcribe the RNA into 5'RACE-ready cDNA. Full-length TCR alpha and beta libraries were barcoded with multiplex adaptors and sequenced on an Illumina MiSeq. For the original study's pipeline: For each of nine subset-tissue groups, sequencing data from the five patients were pooled, and the groups were compared by unsupervised clustering of TCR gene usage. The Morisita-Horn index was used to calculate repertoire similarity, with shared sequences weighted according to their contribution to each repertoire. In TCRdb, the public reads were trimmed at Q25 with fastp and aligned with MiXCR, with productive beta chains retained. When rows share a CDR3 protein, they turn into one entry using the most common DNA and genes. The V and J calls reflect TCRdb's pipeline rather than the authors' work. Across this sample there are 20,000 to 25,000 distinct CDR3 sequences, with roughly 33% seen only once. The ten most abundant clones make up less than 2.5% of the sample.

Termini included, the CDR3 measures 15 amino acids. Only the CDR3 part of the read is kept: 45 bases, read in frame from the first base. V is pruned by 3 bases and J by 1 base, leaving 6 bases of the junction without a gene match. Per the germline V gene, SNHLY is the CDR1 and FYNNEI is the CDR2. Naive CD4+ T cells were purified with the Miltenyi Naive CD4+ T Cell Isolation kit, with Tregs depleted using CD25 microbeads. Tregs, naive and memory CD4+ T cells from tumor, blood and ipsilateral draining lymph nodes of a handful of breast cancer patients underwent full-length TCR alpha and beta sequencing. Tumor tissue, along with lymph nodes from ipsilateral axillary dissection, was perfused with PBS, minced, and then digested using collagenase I and hyaluronidase. A purity exceeding 90% was confirmed by FACS for the sorted cell populations.

This chain is built from TRBV2 and TRBJ2-7, with 7 bases in between that match TRBD1. Material for sequencing was tumor-infiltrating naive CD4+ T cells sorted from the breast tumor. Taken with the paper, the label for cell subset or site translates to: naive CD4+ T cells, CD4+CD45RA+CD25-. The TCR was taken from a female donor with breast cancer. Here is the DNA: TGTGCCAGCAGTGATTCGGGGACAGTATCCTACGAGCAGTACTCC. Its protein product is CASSDSGTVSYEQYS.